The clone carrying this T cell receptor (beta chain) was counted a single time. Its antigen is unidentified. The data stem from a study of graft-versus-host responses after intestinal transplantation. Study observations and caveats: Allograft clonal ratios (graft-versus-host to host-versus-graft) were high in patients who had graft-donor T cell macrochimerism.

Germline assignment: CDR1 SGHRS and CDR2 YFSETQ. V was pared by 2 bases and J by 4 bases, with 10 bases between. This CDR3 is 14 amino acids long. The protocol was immunoSEQ multiplex PCR, while the TCRdb copy is restricted to in-frame clones and leaves out a portion. The sample has more than 95,000 clones; about nine tenths are singletons. The V call is TRBV5-1, the J call TRBJ1-5; weak D call: TRBD1 (6 bases). The receptor was derived from a human donor who received an intestinal transplant. The source was unstimulated CD4+ T cells sorted from spleen or lymph node cells, collected before intestinal transplant. CDR3 in amino acids: CASSFDRPNQPQHF. The CDR3 region has the DNA TGCGCCAGCAGCTTTGACAGGCCAAATCAGCCCCAGCATTTT. Together with reference TRBV5-1 and TRBJ1-5, the CDR3 gives the full variable domain: KAGVTQTPRYLIKTRGQQVTLSCSPISGHRSVSWYQQTPGQGLQFLFEYFSETQRNKGNFPGRFSGRQFSNSRSEMNVSTLELGDSALYLCASSFDRPNQPQHFGDGTRLSIL.